There are many counts of the clone carrying this TCR beta chain. The sample is drawn from a study of Graves' ophthalmopathy and Graves' hyperthyroidism. V lost 6 bases and J 5 bases, leaving 20 bases between the germline ends. The CDR3 loop spans 15 amino acids. Germline values: CDR1 MDHEN, CDR2 SYDVKM. The sequenced template was RNA, covering the TCR beta CDR3 region. HTBI primers were used in a first-round RT-PCR, which preceded a second-round multiplex PCR. TCRdb reprocessed the multiplex PCR reads with MiXCR, giving one entry per CDR3 protein. Of some 370,000 distinct CDR3 sequences in the sample, about 18% were seen once.

This TCR derives from an adult woman with stable Graves' hyperthyroidism. Sequencing was done on a sample of peripheral blood. The genes are TRBV28 and TRBJ2-7, with D perhaps TRBD1 or TRBD2 (6 bases each). CDR3 protein: CASSHGDRRGDEQYF. DNA for the CDR3: TGTGCCAGCAGCCACGGAGACAGGAGGGGCGACGAGCAGTACTTC.